This TCR beta chain was found in a study of spatial heterogeneity in lung cancer. On each TCR cDNA molecule, a unique molecular identifier was present. TCRdb re-analysed the 5' RACE reads in MiXCR, keeping a single row per CDR3 protein. The sample holds around 1,500 distinct CDR3 sequences; approximately 44% are singletons and the top ten take around 36%. The CDR3 is made up of 13 amino acids. V was trimmed by 3 bases and J by 8 bases, leaving 10 bases between them. Time point in this sample: sample taken at primary tumor resection. Extraction of whole RNA from tumor, nontumor lung or frozen PBMC preceded unsorted sequencing. About 73 TRACERx patients with early, untreated non-small cell lung cancer donated samples. General study findings and limits: There were more appearances of ubiquitous expanded tumor TCRs in blood at resection than at follow-up.

Details on this clonotype: Antigen unknown.

The chain couples TRBV12-3 or TRBV12-4 to TRBJ1-4; tentatively, D is TRBD1 (5 bases). Sample: PBMCs, taken at surgery. The TCR originated in a female donor with early-stage non-small cell lung cancer. The CDR3 region is CASSLPRGEKLFF. CDR3 sequence (DNA): TGTGCCAGCAGTTTGCCCCGGGGGGAAAAACTGTTTTTT.